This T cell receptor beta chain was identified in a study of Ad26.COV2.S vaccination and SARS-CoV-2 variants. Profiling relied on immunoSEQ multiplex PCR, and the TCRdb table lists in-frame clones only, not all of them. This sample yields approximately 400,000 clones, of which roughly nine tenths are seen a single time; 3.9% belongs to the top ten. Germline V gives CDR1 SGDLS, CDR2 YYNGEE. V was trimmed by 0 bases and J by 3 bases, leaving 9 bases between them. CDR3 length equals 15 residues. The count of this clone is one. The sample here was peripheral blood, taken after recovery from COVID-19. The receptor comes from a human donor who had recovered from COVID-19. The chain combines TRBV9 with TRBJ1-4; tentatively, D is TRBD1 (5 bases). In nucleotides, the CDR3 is TGTGCCAGCAGCGTAGGGGGGAAGCCTAATGAAAAACTGTTTTTT. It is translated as CASSVGGKPNEKLFF.